This is a list of T cell receptor beta chains from one sample in a study of cytomegalovirus exposure and HLA in healthy donors. Assay used: immunoSEQ multiplex PCR; TCRdb lists only in-frame clones, some missing. The table shows 50,000 or so clones, with 82% occurring only once. The sequencing sample was made of PBMCs. The receptors were sampled from a woman younger than 30 in good health and CMV-seronegative. Both conserved end residues are part of each CDR3. A D gene is named only where the DNA matches it firmly. Clone size, where shown, is once, few, many, or a class for clones that have expanded.

>TRBV19|-|TRBJ1-3|-
CASSIVRAPGNTIYF
TGTGCCAGTAGTATAGTCCGAGCACCTGGAAACACCATATATTTT
>TRBV28|-|TRBJ1-5|TRBD1
CASRDRGLLRINQPQHF
TGTGCCAGCCGGGACAGGGGGCTTCTTCGTATCAATCAGCCCCAGCATTTT
>TRBV28|few|TRBJ1-5|-
CASSLSGVHQPQHF
TGTGCCAGCAGTTTATCAGGGGTCCATCAGCCCCAGCATTTT
>TRBV6-6|-|TRBJ2-1|-
CASTRDSSYNEQFF
TGTGCCAGCACCCGAGACAGCTCCTACAATGAGCAGTTCTTC
>TRBV2|-|TRBJ2-2|-
CASSVTVNTGELFF
TGTGCCAGCAGTGTTACAGTGAACACCGGGGAGCTGTTTTTT
>TRBV28|once|TRBJ2-7|-
CASSLTRATYEQYF
TGTGCCAGCAGTTTAACCCGAGCTACCTACGAGCAGTACTTC
>TRBV30|-|TRBJ1-3|TRBD1
CAAAGGRSGNTIYF
TGTGCCGCCGCAGGGGGCCGCTCTGGAAACACCATATATTTT
>TRBV7-8|-|TRBJ1-6|TRBD1
CASRPKPGQGDDSPLHF
TGTGCCAGCAGACCGAAACCGGGACAGGGTGATGATTCACCCCTCCACTTT
>TRBV9|-|TRBJ2-3|TRBD1
CALGSLGQGADTQYF
TGTGCCCTAGGGTCACTCGGGCAGGGGGCAGATACGCAGTATTTT
>TRBV2|-|TRBJ2-2|TRBD2
CASSVGLAGGPRELFF
TGTGCCAGCAGTGTAGGACTAGCGGGAGGGCCTAGGGAGCTGTTTTTT
>TRBV5-6|-|TRBJ1-6|-
CASSLAAGFSPLHF
TGTGCCAGCAGCTTGGCTGCGGGTTTCTCACCCCTCCACTTT
>TRBV4-1|-|TRBJ1-1|-
CASSHPGFPEAFF
TGCGCCAGCAGCCACCCAGGGTTTCCTGAAGCTTTCTTT
>TRBV6-6|few|TRBJ1-1|TRBD1
CASSRQGGDTEAFF
TGTGCCAGCAGTAGACAGGGGGGGGACACTGAAGCTTTCTTT
>TRBV28|-|TRBJ1-6|TRBD1
CASSLRQGVISPLHF
TGTGCCAGCAGTCTCCGACAGGGAGTGATTTCACCCCTCCACTTT
>TRBV7-2|-|TRBJ1-6|TRBD1
CASSYRTGGHSPLHF
TGTGCCAGCAGCTACAGGACAGGGGGTCATTCACCCCTCCACTTT
>TRBV19|few|TRBJ2-3|-
CASSISGAGGSTDTQYF
TGTGCCAGTAGTATAAGTGGGGCAGGGGGGTCCACAGATACGCAGTATTTT
>TRBV5-4|-|TRBJ1-2|-
CASSLAWASGGYTF
TGTGCCAGCAGCTTGGCCTGGGCCAGCGGGGGCTACACCTTC
>TRBV27|-|TRBJ1-6|TRBD1
CASSLSRMGIRDREHSPLHF
TGTGCCAGCAGTTTATCTCGTATGGGGATCCGGGACAGGGAGCATTCACCCCTCCACTTT
>TRBV7-2|-|TRBJ2-7|-
CASSLGIAETYEQYF
TGTGCCAGCAGCTTAGGTATAGCGGAGACCTACGAGCAGTACTTC
>TRBV28|-|TRBJ2-7|TRBD1
CASRTGGSYEQYF
TGTGCCAGCAGGACAGGGGGCTCCTACGAGCAGTACTTC
>TRBV5-1|-|TRBJ1-1|TRBD1
CASSLAGQGAVEAFF
TGCGCCAGCAGCTTGGCGGGACAGGGGGCAGTTGAAGCTTTCTTT
>TRBV27|-|TRBJ2-3|TRBD2
CASSPIAGGPADTQYF
TGTGCCAGCAGTCCCATAGCGGGAGGGCCTGCAGATACGCAGTATTTT
>TRBV4-1|once|TRBJ1-4|TRBD1
CASSQTGGPNEKLFF
TGCGCCAGCAGCCAGACAGGGGGACCTAATGAAAAACTGTTTTTT
>TRBV2|-|TRBJ2-2|TRBD1
CASSAQGANTGELFF
TGTGCCAGCAGTGCCCAGGGGGCGAACACCGGGGAGCTGTTTTTT
>TRBV18|-|TRBJ1-2|-
CASSPGGDYGYTF
TGTGCCAGCTCACCGGGGGGGGACTATGGCTACACCTTC
>TRBV28|-|TRBJ2-4|TRBD2
CASSPPLAGVGVNIQYF
TGTGCCAGCAGCCCCCCACTAGCGGGAGTGGGGGTAAACATTCAGTACTTC
>TRBV5-1|-|TRBJ1-1|-
CASSLVGQTNTEAFF
TGCGCCAGCAGCTTGGTGGGGCAAACCAACACTGAAGCTTTCTTT
>TRBV6-5|-|TRBJ1-2|-
CASSPNPDYGYTF
TGTGCCAGCAGTCCCAACCCGGACTATGGCTACACCTTC
>TRBV9|-|TRBJ2-2|TRBD2
CASSAGLAGEPGELFF
TGTGCCAGCAGCGCGGGACTAGCGGGAGAGCCCGGGGAGCTGTTTTTT
>TRBV6-6|once|TRBJ2-2|TRBD2
CASSRGDRELFF
TGTGCCAGCAGCCGGGGGGACCGGGAGCTGTTTTTT
>TRBV28|-|TRBJ1-2|-
CASSLITVYGYTF
TGTGCCAGCAGTTTAATAACAGTCTATGGCTACACCTTC
>TRBV7-6|-|TRBJ2-7|-
CASSLETQSSYEQYF
TGTGCCAGCAGCTTAGAGACTCAGAGCTCCTACGAGCAGTACTTC
>TRBV27|few|TRBJ2-3|-
CASSLRSTSIPGGTDTQYF
TGTGCCAGCAGTCTCCGGTCAACTAGCATCCCGGGGGGCACAGATACGCAGTATTTT
>TRBV19|-|TRBJ1-1|-
CASSPSNTEAFF
TGTGCCAGTAGTCCATCGAACACTGAAGCTTTCTTT
>TRBV5-1|-|TRBJ2-3|-
CASSSRLVPDTQYF
TGCGCCAGCAGCAGCAGACTAGTTCCAGATACGCAGTATTTT
>TRBV29-1|once|TRBJ2-7|-
CSVDIQGLTYEQYF
TGCAGCGTTGACATCCAGGGACTGACCTACGAGCAGTACTTC
>TRBV4-1|-|TRBJ1-1|-
CASSQDKGGRTEAFF
TGCGCCAGCAGCCAAGATAAGGGAGGGCGCACTGAAGCTTTCTTT
>TRBV19|few|TRBJ1-5|-
CASSIVGDQPQHF
TGTGCCAGTAGTATAGTAGGAGATCAGCCCCAGCATTTT
>TRBV6-5|-|TRBJ1-2|TRBD1
CASSRLGTVNYGYTF
TGTGCCAGCAGCCGCCTCGGGACAGTCAACTATGGCTACACCTTC
>TRBV18|-|TRBJ2-2|-
CASAWVKSGTGELFF
TGTGCCAGCGCCTGGGTCAAGTCGGGAACCGGGGAGCTGTTTTTT
>TRBV25-1|-|TRBJ1-3|-
CASSDGGFWSGNTIYF
TGTGCCAGCAGTGATGGAGGGTTTTGGTCTGGAAACACCATATATTTT
>TRBV11-2|-|TRBJ2-5|-
CASSLIRGQTQYF
TGTGCCAGCAGCTTAATCAGGGGTCAGACCCAGTACTTC
>TRBV20-1|-|TRBJ2-7|-
CSATVGGVQYF
TGCAGTGCGACCGTAGGGGGGGTGCAGTACTTC
>TRBV5-1|-|TRBJ1-1|TRBD1
CASSLVGGQGIEAFF
TGCGCCAGCAGCTTGGTGGGGGGACAGGGAATTGAAGCTTTCTTT
>TRBV5-4|-|TRBJ1-2|TRBD1
CASSRGQGVVGYTF
TGTGCCAGCAGCCGGGGACAGGGGGTAGTGGGCTACACCTTC
>TRBV2|-|TRBJ2-7|-
CASKRSPGLARYEQYF
TGTGCCAGCAAAAGGTCCCCCGGGCTAGCCAGATACGAGCAGTACTTC